This is a list of T cell receptor beta chains from one sample in a study of T cell responses to AZD1222 COVID-19 vaccine. TCRdb's copy holds only in-frame clones and misses some; the assay was immunoSEQ multiplex PCR. The sample has 200,000 or so clones, approximately 94% seen once. The sequencing used peripheral blood, collected on day 0 of MenACWY control vaccination. The receptors were sampled from an adult in good health. Both conserved end residues are part of each CDR3. D genes are given only for firm matches. Expanded clones get a size class; other rows say once, few or many, or leave the size out.

>TRBJ1-1|.|.|TRBV10-1
TGCGCCAGCAGTACTTCCCTGAACACTGAAGCTTTCTTT
CASSTSLNTEAFF
>TRBJ1-2|TRBD1|.|TRBV2
TGTGCCAGCAGTGTCGGCAGGGGGGACTATGGCTACACCTTC
CASSVGRGDYGYTF
>TRBJ2-1|.|.|TRBV28
TGTGCCAGCAGTTTAACCCCGACAGTTTATGAGCAGTTCTTC
CASSLTPTVYEQFF
>TRBJ2-7|.|.|TRBV21-1
TGTGCCAGCAGCTTCCTAGCGGGGGGGCCCACCGAGCAGTACTTC
CASSFLAGGPTEQYF
>TRBJ1-2|TRBD1|.|TRBV6-4
TGTGCCAGCAGTGGTCTGGGGAGGGGGCTCTGCTACACCTTC
CASSGLGRGLCYTF
>TRBJ2-1|.|.|TRBV19
TGTGCCAGTAGTATCATGGCAGGGCCGTCGGGTGGTGAGCAGTTCTTC
CASSIMAGPSGGEQFF
>TRBJ1-6|.|.|TRBV27
TGTGCCAGCAGTTTATCGCTCGTCGGAAATTCACCCCTCCACTTT
CASSLSLVGNSPLHF
>TRBJ1-5|.|.|TRBV28
TGTGCCAGCAGTTTATTGGGGAATCAGCCCCAGCATTTT
CASSLLGNQPQHF
>TRBJ2-3|TRBD2|once|TRBV27
TGTGCCAGCAGTACCCTAGCGGCTAGCACAGATACGCAGTATTTT
CASSTLAASTDTQYF
>TRBJ1-1|TRBD1|once|TRBV7-9
TGTGCCAGCACCCCAAACAGGGGGAACACTGAAGCTTTCTTT
CASTPNRGNTEAFF
>TRBJ1-1|.|once|TRBV5-8
TGTGCCAGCAGCTCGAGGGGCCTGAACACTGAAGCTTTCTTT
CASSSRGLNTEAFF
>TRBJ1-6|TRBD1|.|TRBV5-1
TGCGCCAGCAGCTTGTCTGGACAGGTCTCTGAATCACCCCTCCACTTT
CASSLSGQVSESPLHF